This T cell receptor (beta chain) came from a study of T cell responses to AZD1222 COVID-19 vaccine. This clone qualifies as medium-sized (0.01 to 0.1%). The ends were cut back, 5 bases at V and 5 bases at J, with 17 bases in the middle. Germline CDR1 MNHNY, CDR2 SVGAGI (reference sequence). The length of the CDR3 is 15 residues. The assay was immunoSEQ multiplex PCR, and TCRdb's table has in-frame clones only and misses some. Of 80,000 or so clones detected, nearly 90% appear once; the ten largest clones hold approximately 1.6%. The source is an adult in good health. The chain links TRBV6-6 to TRBJ2-3; D ambiguous. Material: peripheral blood, obtained on day 0 of AZD1222 vaccination. The CDR3 sequence is CASSPSIDKGDTQYF. The CDR3 DNA sequence: TGTGCCAGCAGTCCTTCGATCGATAAGGGAGATACGCAGTATTTT.